This entry lists 30 T cell receptor beta chains sequenced from one sample in a study of neurological immune-mediated disorders. TCRdb called the 5' RACE reads again in MiXCR, with one record for every CDR3 protein. The data contain under 75,000 distinct CDR3 sequences, approximately 3.3% of them singletons. The sample comprised PBMCs. These receptors came from a woman aged 50 to 65 with multiple sclerosis.

In this sample, this clonotype turned up many times. This chain links TRBV2 with TRBJ2-6; D is undetermined. CDR3 length: 15 residues. Deletions cut 4 bases from V and 0 bases from J, with 7 bases between. CDR1 is SNHLY, CDR2 FYNNEI, per germline. In nucleotides, the CDR3 is TGTGCCAGCAGTGTAGAGTACTCTGGGGCCAACGTCCTGACTTTC. Translating it yields CASSVEYSGANVLTF. Full variable domain (outside the CDR3, taken from reference TRBV2 and TRBJ2-6): EPEVTQTPSHQVTQMGQEVILRCVPISNHLYFYWYRQILGQKVEFLVSFYNNEISEKSEIFDDQFSVERPDGSNFTLKIRSTKLEDSAMYFCASSVEYSGANVLTFGAGSRLTVL.

This clonotype was found many times. This chain uses TRBV5-1 with TRBJ2-1; D gene ambiguous. Germline CDR1 reads SGHRS; CDR2 reads YFSETQ. This CDR3 has 16 residues. The ends were cut back, 3 bases at V and 5 bases at J, with 18 bases in the middle. CDR3 sequence reads: CASSSGTGLRDNEQFF. In DNA form, the CDR3 reads TGCGCCAGCAGCTCTGGTACGGGCCTCCGAGACAATGAGCAGTTCTTC.

The table lists this clonotype with many counts. The rearrangement links TRBV7-9 to TRBJ1-4; 7 nucleotides align to TRBD1. CDR1 SEHNR and CDR2 FQNEAQ come from the germline V gene (reference sequence). The CDR3 loop spans 16 amino acids. The trim removed 4 bases at V and 5 bases at J, leaving 10 bases unmatched. DNA for the CDR3: TGTGCCAGCAGCTCGAAACCCGGGACAGTAAATGAAAAACTGTTTTTT. Its protein product is CASSSKPGTVNEKLFF.

In its sample, this clonotype was seen many times. The chain combines TRBV28 with TRBJ2-2; D perhaps matches TRBD2 (5 bases). The CDR3 contains 17 residues. Deletions cut 5 bases from V and 1 base from J, with 17 bases between. Looked up from germline, CDR1 is MDHEN and CDR2 is SYDVKM. The CDR3 coding sequence is TGTGCCAGCAGTCCTTTGAGGGCAGCCAAGAACACCGGGGAGCTGTTTTTT. Its translation is CASSPLRAAKNTGELFF.

The table lists this clonotype with many counts. This chain links TRBV7-9 with TRBJ2-7, with D perhaps TRBD1 (7 bases). Trimming shortened V by 5 bases and J by 6 bases, and 14 bases separated the two germline ends. This CDR3 contains 13 residues. Germline V gene lookup returns CDR1 SEHNR and CDR2 FQNEAQ (reference sequence). The CDR3 spells CASSPIQGGEQYF. The CDR3 coding sequence is TGTGCCAGCAGCCCGATTCAGGGGGGCGAGCAGTACTTC.

This sequence joins TRBV4-3 and TRBJ1-1; TRBD1 is a possible D gene (6 bases). V lost 0 bases, J lost 1 base, and 15 bases lay in between. The CDR3 is 17 residues long. Germline CDR1 is LGHNA and CDR2 is YSLEER. In DNA, the CDR3 is TGCGCCAGCAGCCAAGATCTGTGGACAGTAGAGAACACTGAAGCTTTCTTT. Protein product: CASSQDLWTVENTEAFF.

This clonotype was detected ten times or more. The genes are TRBV24-1 and TRBJ2-1; perhaps TRBD1 as D (7 bases). CDR3 length: 12 residues. CDR1 and CDR2 (germline): KGHDR, SFDVKD. Trimming shortened V by 9 bases and J by 6 bases, and 11 bases separated the two germline ends. The CDR3 DNA is TGTGCCACCGGAGGGACAGCCAATGAGCAGTTCTTC. This gives the protein CATGGTANEQFF.

This clonotype was counted at least ten times. The chain is built from TRBV5-1 and TRBJ1-5; 9 positions match TRBD1. Trimming at V came to 2 bases and at J to 3 bases, leaving 3 bases not matched to a gene. Looked up from germline, CDR1 is SGHRS and CDR2 is YFSETQ. The CDR3 totals 15 residues. This chain's CDR3 is CASSFGDRDNQPQHF. CDR3 sequence (DNA): TGCGCCAGCAGCTTTGGGGACAGGGACAATCAGCCCCAGCATTTT.

This clonotype showed up many times. The chain is built from TRBV20-1 and TRBJ2-4, with D possibly being TRBD1 or TRBD2 (6 bases each). The V end lost 8 bases, the J end lost 1 base, and 15 bases lay between the germline ends. Germline V gives CDR1 DFQATT, CDR2 SNEGSKA (reference sequence). The CDR3 has 14 residues. CDR3 sequence (DNA): TGCAGTCCCCTAGGGGGGCCGGCCAAAAACATTCAGTACTTC. Protein: CSPLGGPAKNIQYF.

This clonotype was found many times. The J gene is TRBJ2-5, the V gene TRBV20-1; TRBD2 matches at 10 bases. The junction had 6 bases not matched to a gene; V was cut back by 6 bases and J by 2 bases. The CDR3 sequence is 14 residues long. Germline V CDR1 and CDR2: DFQATT, SNEGSKA (reference sequence). The chain's CDR3 is CSALTSGSQETQYF. Written as DNA, the CDR3 is TGCAGTGCCTTGACTAGCGGGTCACAAGAGACCCAGTACTTC.

This clonotype has a count of ten or more. V and J are TRBV12-3 or TRBV12-4 and TRBJ2-3; no firm D call. CDR3 size: 13 residues. V was cut by 5 bases and J by 11 bases, with 17 bases left in between. DNA of the CDR3: TGTGCCAGCAGTCACTCCGCCCGGGTCGGGCAGTATTTT. Translation gives CASSHSARVGQYF.

This clonotype came up a few times. A much larger clone sits a single nucleotide away, making a read error possible. V gene TRBV11-3 combines with J gene TRBJ2-7; the D is unclear. The V gene lost 5 bases and the J gene lost 5 bases, with 16 bases spanning the gap. Germline V gene lookup returns CDR1 SGHNT and CDR2 YENEEA. CDR3 length: 14 residues. The CDR3 nucleotides read TGTGCCAGCAGCCACCTCCGGCGGATCCACGAGCAGTACTTC. Translating gives CASSHLRRIHEQYF.

This clonotype came up a few times. This clone may be a read error of a much larger clone one base away. The chain's CDR3 is CASSQDPQGARGEAQYF. The DNA for the CDR3 is TGTGCCAGCAGCCAAGATCCACAGGGAGCCCGAGGAGAGGCCCAGTACTTC. The chain links TRBV3-1 to TRBJ2-5; perhaps TRBD1 as D (6 bases). CDR3 size: 17 residues. Germline CDR1 reads LGHDT; CDR2 reads YNNKEL (reference sequence).

This clonotype was counted ten times or more. CDR3 nucleotides: TGCAGTGCCAGCCGGGACAGGGTTCAATACGAGCAGTACTTC. Protein product: CSASRDRVQYEQYF. The chain employs TRBV20-1 and TRBJ2-7; 9 positions agree with TRBD1. CDR1 and CDR2 (germline): DFQATT, SNEGSKA (reference sequence). The CDR3 sequence is 14 residues long. J was trimmed by 4 bases and V by 6 bases; bases with no gene match: 10.

There are many counts of this clonotype. The V call is TRBV20-1, the J call TRBJ2-2; D remains ambiguous. The CDR3 loop spans 13 amino acids. Germline CDR1 DFQATT, CDR2 SNEGSKA (reference sequence). Deletions cut 3 bases from V and 4 bases from J, with 9 bases between. The CDR3 loop is CSARVAGTGELFF. The CDR3 DNA sequence: TGCAGTGCTAGGGTTGCCGGCACCGGGGAGCTGTTTTTT.

This clonotype was seen at least ten times. The chain employs TRBV20-1 and TRBJ1-1; possible D gene TRBD1, 5 bases. CDR3 length: 17 residues. Germline values: CDR1 DFQATT, CDR2 SNEGSKA (reference sequence). Trimming pared 4 bases from V and 0 bases from J, leaving 21 bases between. The CDR3 DNA reads as TGCAGTGCTACCTCCGTAGGGACTAGTGGAATGAACACTGAAGCTTTCTTT. Protein: CSATSVGTSGMNTEAFF.

The V gene is TRBV11-2, the J gene TRBJ1-2; D not resolved. Deletions cut 1 base from V and 1 base from J, with 7 bases between. This CDR3 contains 14 residues. CDR1 is SGHAT and CDR2 is FQNNGV in the germline V gene. The CDR3 reads CASSLVRDNYGYTF. As DNA, the CDR3 is TGTGCCAGCAGCTTAGTTAGGGATAACTATGGCTACACCTTC.

The sample holds many counts of this clonotype. This sequence joins TRBV7-9 and TRBJ2-1; D ambiguous. Germline V CDR1 and CDR2: SEHNR, FQNEAQ (reference sequence). This CDR3 has 16 residues. V gave up 5 bases and J gave up 0 bases, with 14 bases separating them. CDR3 DNA sequence: TGTGCCAGCAGCCCTTGGGCGAGGAGCTCCTACAATGAGCAGTTCTTC. Protein product: CASSPWARSSYNEQFF.

This clonotype has at least ten counts. V is TRBV20-1 and J is TRBJ2-1; tentative D call: TRBD2 (6 bases). Germline CDR1 reads DFQATT; CDR2 reads SNEGSKA (reference sequence). The CDR3 covers 19 residues. Trimming shortened V by 2 bases and J by 8 bases, and 31 bases separated the two germline ends. This chain's CDR3 is CSARRPRVTRPYGGDEQFF. The CDR3 region has the DNA TGCAGTGCTAGAAGACCTCGCGTGACAAGACCCTACGGAGGGGATGAGCAGTTCTTC.

This clonotype was seen many times. This chain links TRBV6-5 with TRBJ1-4; weak D call: TRBD1 (6 bases). The CDR3 has 16 residues. Per the germline V gene, CDR1 is MNHEY and CDR2 is SVGAGI. The ends were cut back, 4 bases at V and 3 bases at J, with 15 bases in the middle. The CDR3 sequence: CASSLRGHAANEKLFF. Here the CDR3 DNA reads TGTGCCAGCAGTTTAAGGGGACACGCAGCTAATGAAAAACTGTTTTTT.

This clonotype was detected many times. This chain joins TRBV7-2 and TRBJ1-1; D perhaps matches TRBD1 (5 bases). The ends were cut back, 4 bases at V and 4 bases at J, with 13 bases in the middle. The CDR3 extends over 14 amino acids. CDR1 is SGHTA and CDR2 is FQGNSA in the germline V gene. CDR3 DNA sequence: TGTGCCAGCAGCTCCCTGGGGGGAGGCACTGAAGCTTTCTTT. It encodes CASSSLGGGTEAFF. The variable domain in full, completed from reference TRBV7-2 and TRBJ1-1, reads GAGVSQSPSNKVTEKGKDVELRCDPISGHTALYWYRQSLGQGLEFLIYFQGNSAPDKSGLPSDRFSAERTGGSVSTLTIQRTQQEDSAVYLCASSSLGGGTEAFFGQGTRLTVV.

This clonotype was seen ten or more times. The chain uses TRBV7-9 and TRBJ1-2; 8 bases are shared with TRBD1. Trimming cost V 0 bases and J 2 bases; bases outside gene matches: 5. CDR1 and CDR2 from the germline V gene are SEHNR and FQNEAQ (reference sequence). This CDR3 has 16 residues. CDR3 sequence reads: CASSLAGGQANYGYTF. The CDR3 bases are TGTGCCAGCAGCTTAGCTGGGGGACAGGCAAACTATGGCTACACCTTC.

This clonotype was seen at least ten times. This sequence joins TRBV9 and TRBJ2-1, with 8 bases lining up with TRBD2. Trimming took 2 bases from V and 0 from J; bases not matched to a gene: 1. Germline CDR1 and CDR2: SGDLS and YYNGEE. The CDR3 length is 15 residues. The CDR3 DNA reads as TGTGCCAGCAGCGTTAGCGGGAACTCCTACAATGAGCAGTTCTTC. The encoded protein is CASSVSGNSYNEQFF.

This clonotype was recorded at least ten times. The chain combines TRBV24-1 with TRBJ2-4, with D possibly TRBD2 on 5 matching bases. Per germline, CDR1 KGHDR and CDR2 SFDVKD. The CDR3 length is 16 residues. Deletions cut 5 bases from V and 1 base from J, with 14 bases between. The CDR3 reads CATSAPSGSAKNIQYF. In nucleotides, the CDR3 is TGTGCCACCAGTGCCCCCTCGGGGTCTGCCAAAAACATTCAGTACTTC.

Many counts were recorded for this clonotype. J is TRBJ1-2 and V is TRBV15; D is unresolved. The V and J ends lost 0 bases and 8 bases respectively, with 7 bases between them. The CDR3 sequence is 12 residues long. CDR1 and CDR2 from the germline V gene are LNHNV and YYDKDF (reference sequence). CDR3 in amino acids: CATSRDKVGYTF. The CDR3 DNA follows: TGTGCCACCAGCAGAGATAAGGTCGGCTACACCTTC.

This clonotype was counted at least ten times. V is TRBV5-5 and J is TRBJ2-1, with D possibly matching TRBD1 (6 bases). Trimming cost V 4 bases and J 0 bases, with 8 bases left between them. Per the germline V gene, CDR1 is SGHKS and CDR2 is YYEKEE (reference sequence). This CDR3 contains 14 residues. The CDR3 protein is CASSKDSSYNEQFF. The CDR3 nucleotides read TGTGCCAGCAGCAAGGACAGCTCCTACAATGAGCAGTTCTTC. Full variable domain (rest looked up from reference TRBV5-5 and TRBJ2-1): DAGVTQSPTHLIKTRGQQVTLRCSPISGHKSVSWYQQVLGQGPQFIFQYYEKEERGRGNFPDRFSARQFPNYSSELNVNALLLGDSALYLCASSKDSSYNEQFFGPGTRLTVL.

In its sample, this clonotype was seen many times. The rearrangement links TRBV5-6 to TRBJ2-2; TRBD1 agrees at 9 bases. CDR1 SGHDT and CDR2 YYEEEE come from the germline V gene. The CDR3 sequence is 15 residues long. V lost 4 bases and J lost 7; bases outside the gene matches: 8. CDR3 region: CASSPWTGEIGELFF. Written as DNA, the CDR3 is TGTGCCAGCAGCCCCTGGACAGGGGAGATCGGGGAGCTGTTTTTT.

This clonotype was seen ten or more times. The V call is TRBV3-1, the J call TRBJ1-5; D is unclear. Germline CDR1 LGHDT, CDR2 YNNKEL (reference sequence). Trimming pared 0 bases from V and 3 bases from J, leaving 6 bases between. The CDR3 totals 14 residues. This CDR3 is CASSQDRTNQPQHF. The DNA for the CDR3 is TGTGCCAGCAGCCAAGACAGGACCAATCAGCCCCAGCATTTT.

This clonotype was counted ten times or more. V gene TRBV7-9 combines with J gene TRBJ1-1, with D unresolved. This CDR3 has 14 residues. Trimming removed 5 bases at V and 4 bases at J, with 14 bases between. In germline, CDR1 is SEHNR, CDR2 FQNEAQ (reference sequence). CDR3 DNA sequence: TGTGCCAGCAGCCCAGCGGGGTTGGGCACTGAAGCTTTCTTT. Protein product: CASSPAGLGTEAFF. Looking up the rest from reference TRBV7-9 and TRBJ1-1 gives the full variable domain: DTGVSQNPRHKITKRGQNVTFRCDPISEHNRLYWYRQTLGQGPEFLTYFQNEAQLEKSRLLSDRFSAERPKGSFSTLEIQRTEQGDSAMYLCASSPAGLGTEAFFGQGTRLTVV.

This clonotype came up many times. The J gene is TRBJ2-7, the V gene TRBV12-3 or TRBV12-4; 7 nucleotides match TRBD2. The CDR3 sequence is 15 residues long. The V gene end was trimmed by 0 bases and the J gene end by 2 bases; junction bases not matched to a gene: 4. The CDR3 sequence is CASSLAAGVAYEQYF. The CDR3 nucleotides are TGTGCCAGCAGTTTAGCGGCGGGAGTCGCCTACGAGCAGTACTTC.